This T cell receptor (beta chain) was obtained from a study of blood T cell repertoires in COVID-19. Study in general: From the United States, Italy and Spain came samples of acute and convalescent COVID-19. PBMCs, B-cell-depleted T cells, or T cells provided the cDNA or gDNA that made up the material.

This clone is a singleton in its sample. Original handling: Estimation of nucleated cell counts was performed using reference gene primer amplification. Here immunoSEQ multiplex PCR was the method, and the copy in TCRdb shows in-frame clones only, minus some. V and J calls and clone size are as listed in that table; D and trimming were resolved from the DNA. The table lists under 200,000 clones, approximately 87% of them singletons, with 0.65% to 0.95% in the top ten. With V trimmed by 6 bases and J by 6 bases, 6 bases remained unmatched. Per the germline V gene, CDR1 is WNHNN and CDR2 is SYGVQD (reference sequence). The CDR3 has 14 amino acids.

The sequence was collected from a woman in her 70s with acute or convalescent COVID-19. Input material: peripheral blood. The chain combines TRBV10-1 with TRBJ2-4; the match to TRBD1 covers 9 bases. Here the CDR3 DNA reads TGCGCCAGCAGCGGACAGGGGTCGGGAAACATTCAGTACTTC. Its translation: CASSGQGSGNIQYF.